This T cell receptor (beta chain) was captured in a study of cytomegalovirus exposure and HLA in healthy donors. This clone has a handful of counts. Its antigen is still unknown. This CDR3 is 15 amino acids long. The V end was cut by 6 bases, the J end by 5 bases, with 18 bases between. Germline V gene data show CDR1 as MNHNY and CDR2 as SVGAGI (reference sequence). Study-level findings and limits: In vitro testing confirmed a few CMV-associated chains as specific for CMV antigens. Some highly shared sequence variants likely arose as a pipeline artifact. Based on reports, TCR beta sequences accurately predicted HLA-A and HLA-B alleles for most subjects.

This PCR relied on a set of 60 Vbeta primers and 13 Jbeta primers. In the source study's methods: Unique TCR beta chains totaled about 78 million in a later count, with roughly 12 million of them shared. Libraries were prepared by immunoSEQ multiplex PCR; TCRdb keeps only in-frame clonotypes and omits some of them. For V, J and clone size, that table is used; D and trimming come from the DNA. In the table there are about 150,000 clones, around three quarters of which are singletons. Input material: PBMCs. The sequence was collected from a man aged 35-49 years in good health and CMV-seronegative. The genes are TRBV6-6 and TRBJ2-3, with D perhaps matching TRBD1 (6 bases). In DNA form, the CDR3 reads TGTGCCAGCAGGCCGACCGTTGGGGGCGTAGATACGCAGTATTTT. Its translation is CASRPTVGGVDTQYF.